This entry lists 9 T cell receptor beta chains sequenced from one sample in a study of OX40 agonist ivuxolimab in advanced cancers. Repertoires were generated with immunoSEQ multiplex PCR, while TCRdb's copy carries only in-frame clones and drops some. Of 100,000 or so clones in the sample, approximately 89% were seen once. The specimen was CD4+ or CD8+ T cells sorted from blood, collected in a trial of the OX40 agonist ivuxolimab. These receptors were obtained from an adult with an advanced solid tumor such as melanoma, head and neck, liver or kidney cancer.

This chain uses TRBV11-2 with TRBJ1-1; weak D call: TRBD1 (5 bases). V dropped 2 bases and J dropped 0 bases, with 19 bases sitting between them. CDR1 SGHAT and CDR2 FQNNGV come from the germline V gene. This CDR3 comprises 18 residues. This CDR3 reads CASSLLIGAANMNTEAFF. The CDR3 DNA sequence: TGTGCCAGCAGCTTATTGATTGGGGCAGCGAACATGAACACTGAAGCTTTCTTT.

This clone has only one observation. The V gene is TRBV18, the J gene TRBJ2-5; 16 nucleotides align to TRBD2. Germline CDR1 is KGHSH and CDR2 is LQKENI. This CDR3 is 15 amino acids long. V trimming: 4 bases; J trimming: 9 bases; junction bases outside the gene matches: 5. CDR3 loop: CASSLGTSGRAAQYF. The CDR3 DNA reads TGTGCCAGCTCACTTGGGACTAGCGGGAGGGCGGCCCAGTACTTC.

The J gene is TRBJ1-3, the V gene TRBV7-2; D is unclear. Trimming shortened V by 4 bases and J by 0 bases, and 7 bases separated the two germline ends. The CDR3 length is 14 residues. Germline loops: CDR1 SGHTA, CDR2 FQGNSA. CDR3 nucleotide sequence: TGTGCCAGCAGCTCCTCGCCCTCTGGAAACACCATATATTTT. Encoded protein: CASSSSPSGNTIYF.

The chain joins TRBV14 to TRBJ2-1; 15 bases align to TRBD2. V shed 4 bases and J 5 bases; nucleotides not matched to a gene: 15. The V gene's germline CDR1 is SGHDN and CDR2 FVKESK. The CDR3 loop spans 20 amino acids. The CDR3 sequence is CASSLWIPGLAGGNNNEQFF. The CDR3 DNA sequence: TGTGCCAGCAGCCTGTGGATCCCGGGACTAGCGGGAGGTAATAACAATGAGCAGTTCTTC. Based on the CDR3 plus reference TRBV14 and TRBJ2-1, the full variable domain is EAGVTQFPSHSVIEKGQTVTLRCDPISGHDNLYWYRRVMGKEIKFLLHFVKESKQDESGMPNNRFLAERTGGTYSTLKVQPAELEDSGVYFCASSLWIPGLAGGNNNEQFFGPGTRLTVL.

The chain has TRBV6-1 and TRBJ2-5; the D call may be TRBD1 or TRBD2 (5 bases each). This CDR3 comprises 11 residues. Trimming shortened V by 6 bases and J by 4 bases, and 6 bases separated the two germline ends. Germline CDR1 is MNHNS and CDR2 is SASEGT. CDR3 sequence (DNA): TGTGCCAGCAGGGGACGAGAGACCCAGTACTTC. Protein sequence: CASRGRETQYF.

The chain links TRBV30 to TRBJ2-5; D call uncertain. Trimming took off 4 bases at V and 1 base at J, with 13 bases between the two ends. The CDR3 sequence is 14 residues long. CDR1 and CDR2 from the germline V gene are GTSNPN and SVGIG (reference sequence). The CDR3 bases are TGTGCCTGGAACGAGGAGATAATCCAAGAGACCCAGTACTTC. Translating gives CAWNEEIIQETQYF.

The chain joins TRBV21-1 to TRBJ1-1. TRBV21-1 is labeled a pseudogene. The CDR3 contains 15 residues. The CDR3 coding sequence is TGTGCCAGCAGCAAAAAAGCTGGAGTGAACACTGAAGCTTTCTTT. It codes for CASSKKAGVNTEAFF.

The chain is built from TRBV29-1 and TRBJ1-1; 7 bases are shared with TRBD1. The CDR3 length is 14 residues. Losses at the gene ends were 1 base for V and 1 base for J; bases not matched to a gene: 3. Germline V gene sequence: CDR1 SQVTM, CDR2 ANQGSEA. The CDR3 region is CSVEVGTENTEAFF. Written as DNA, the CDR3 is TGCAGCGTTGAAGTTGGGACAGAGAACACTGAAGCTTTCTTT.

The J gene is TRBJ2-2, the V gene TRBV6-4, with 7 bases fitting TRBD2. Trimming took 6 bases from V and 2 from J; bases not matched to a gene: 15. The CDR3 totals 18 residues. Germline values: CDR1 MRHNA, CDR2 SNTAGT. Here the CDR3 reads CASSARSGGGPNTGELFF. The CDR3 DNA sequence: TGTGCCAGCAGCGCCCGAAGTGGGGGAGGGCCCAACACCGGGGAGCTGTTTTTT.